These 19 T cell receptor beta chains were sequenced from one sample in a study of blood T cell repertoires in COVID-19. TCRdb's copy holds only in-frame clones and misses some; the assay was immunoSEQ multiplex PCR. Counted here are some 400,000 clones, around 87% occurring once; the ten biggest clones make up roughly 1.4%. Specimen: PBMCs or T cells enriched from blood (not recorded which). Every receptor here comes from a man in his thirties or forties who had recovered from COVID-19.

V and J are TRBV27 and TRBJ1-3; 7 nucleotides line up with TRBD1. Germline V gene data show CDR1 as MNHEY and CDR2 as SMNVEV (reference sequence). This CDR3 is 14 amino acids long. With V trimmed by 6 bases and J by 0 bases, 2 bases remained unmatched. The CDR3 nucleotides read TGTGCCAGCAGACGGACAGGCTCTGGAAACACCATATATTTT. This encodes CASRRTGSGNTIYF.

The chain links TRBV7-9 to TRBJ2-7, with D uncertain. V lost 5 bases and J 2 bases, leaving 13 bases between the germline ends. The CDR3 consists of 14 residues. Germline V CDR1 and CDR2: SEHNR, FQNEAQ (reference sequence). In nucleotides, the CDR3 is TGTGCCAGCAGCGTGGCAGAAAAACCCTACGAGCAGTACTTC. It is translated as CASSVAEKPYEQYF.

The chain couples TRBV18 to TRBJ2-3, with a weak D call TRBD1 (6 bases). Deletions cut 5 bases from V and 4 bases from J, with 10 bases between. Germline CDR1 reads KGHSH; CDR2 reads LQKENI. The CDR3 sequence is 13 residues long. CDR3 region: CASSDRPSDTQYF. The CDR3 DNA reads TGTGCCAGCTCAGACAGGCCGTCAGATACGCAGTATTTT.

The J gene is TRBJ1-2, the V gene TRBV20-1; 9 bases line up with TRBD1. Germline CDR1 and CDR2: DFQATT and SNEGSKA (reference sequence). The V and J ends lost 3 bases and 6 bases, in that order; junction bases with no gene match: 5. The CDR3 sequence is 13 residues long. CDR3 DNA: TGCAGTGCTAGTGGGACAGGGAGAGATGGCTACACCTTC. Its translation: CSASGTGRDGYTF.

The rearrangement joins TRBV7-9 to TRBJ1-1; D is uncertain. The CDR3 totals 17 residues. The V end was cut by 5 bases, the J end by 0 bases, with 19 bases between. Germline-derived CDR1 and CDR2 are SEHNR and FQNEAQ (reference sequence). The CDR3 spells CASSPPGGSGVNTEAFF. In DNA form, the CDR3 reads TGTGCCAGCAGCCCCCCGGGCGGGTCTGGGGTGAACACTGAAGCTTTCTTT.

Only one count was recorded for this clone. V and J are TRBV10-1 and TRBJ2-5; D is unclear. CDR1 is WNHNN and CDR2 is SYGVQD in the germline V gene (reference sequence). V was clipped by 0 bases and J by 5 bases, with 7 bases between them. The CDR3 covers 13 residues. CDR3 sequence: CASSESRLETQYF. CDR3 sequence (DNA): TGCGCCAGCAGTGAGTCGAGGCTCGAGACCCAGTACTTC.

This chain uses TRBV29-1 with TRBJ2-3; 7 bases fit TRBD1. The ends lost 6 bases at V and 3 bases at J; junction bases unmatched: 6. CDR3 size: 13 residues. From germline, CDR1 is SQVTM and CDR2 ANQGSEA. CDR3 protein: CSVDRDGTDTQYF. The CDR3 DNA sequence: TGCAGCGTAGACAGGGATGGGACAGATACGCAGTATTTT.

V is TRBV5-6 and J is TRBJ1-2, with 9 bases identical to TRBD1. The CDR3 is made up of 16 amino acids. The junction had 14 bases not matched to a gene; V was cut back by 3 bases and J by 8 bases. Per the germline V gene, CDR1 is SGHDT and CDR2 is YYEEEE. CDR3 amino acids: CASSSGGTGSDRGYTF. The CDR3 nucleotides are TGTGCCAGCAGCTCTGGAGGGACAGGGTCTGACAGGGGCTACACCTTC.

This chain's CDR3 is CASSQGNRAGNYGYTF. The DNA of the CDR3 is TGCGCCAGCAGCCAAGGAAACAGGGCGGGTAACTATGGCTACACCTTC. J is TRBJ1-2 and V is TRBV4-1; the D gene is possibly TRBD1 (6 bases). CDR1 is MGHRA, CDR2 YSYEKL, per germline. V shed 1 base and J shed 1 base, with 13 bases lying between them. The CDR3 is 16 residues long.

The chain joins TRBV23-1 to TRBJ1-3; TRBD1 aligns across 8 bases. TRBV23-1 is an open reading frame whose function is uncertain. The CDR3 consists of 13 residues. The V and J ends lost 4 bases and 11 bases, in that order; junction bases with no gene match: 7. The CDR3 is CASSRGQGEAIYF. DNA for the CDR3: TGCGCCAGCAGTCGCGGACAGGGCGAGGCCATATATTTT.

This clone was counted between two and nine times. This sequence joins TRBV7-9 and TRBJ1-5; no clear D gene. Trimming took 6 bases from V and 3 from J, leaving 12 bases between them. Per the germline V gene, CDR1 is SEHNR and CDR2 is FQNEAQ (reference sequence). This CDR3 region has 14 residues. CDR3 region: CASSGTPDNQPQHF. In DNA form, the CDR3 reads TGTGCCAGCAGTGGTACACCCGACAATCAGCCCCAGCATTTT.

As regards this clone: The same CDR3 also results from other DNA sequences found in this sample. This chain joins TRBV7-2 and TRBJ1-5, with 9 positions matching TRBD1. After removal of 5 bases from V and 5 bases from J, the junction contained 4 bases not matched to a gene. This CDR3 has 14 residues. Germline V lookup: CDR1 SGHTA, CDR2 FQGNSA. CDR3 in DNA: TGTGCCAGCAGCCTCCGACAGGGGGATCAGCCCCAGCATTTT. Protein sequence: CASSLRQGDQPQHF. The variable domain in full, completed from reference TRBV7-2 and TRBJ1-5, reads GAGVSQSPSNKVTEKGKDVELRCDPISGHTALYWYRQSLGQGLEFLIYFQGNSAPDKSGLPSDRFSAERTGGSVSTLTIQRTQQEDSAVYLCASSLRQGDQPQHFGDGTRLSIL.

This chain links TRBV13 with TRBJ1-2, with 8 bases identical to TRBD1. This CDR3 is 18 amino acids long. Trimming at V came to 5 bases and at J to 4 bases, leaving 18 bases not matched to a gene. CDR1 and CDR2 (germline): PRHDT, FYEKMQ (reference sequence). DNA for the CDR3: TGTGCCAGCAGCCTGGGTCCCGGACAGGGAAGAGGCGGCTATGGCTACACCTTC. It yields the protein CASSLGPGQGRGGYGYTF.

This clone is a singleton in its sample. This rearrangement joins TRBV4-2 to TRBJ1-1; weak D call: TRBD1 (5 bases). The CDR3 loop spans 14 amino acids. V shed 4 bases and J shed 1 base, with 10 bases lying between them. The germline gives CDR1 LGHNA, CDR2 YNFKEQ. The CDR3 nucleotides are TGTGCCAGCAGCCGTATCGGGGGGAACACTGAAGCTTTCTTT. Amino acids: CASSRIGGNTEAFF.

The CDR3 nucleotides read TGTGCCAGCAGTTCTAATCAGCCCCAGCATTTT. Its translation: CASSSNQPQHF. The chain carries TRBV12-3 or TRBV12-4 and TRBJ1-5; D is undetermined. The V and J ends lost 4 bases and 4 bases respectively, with 2 bases between them. There are 11 residues in the CDR3.

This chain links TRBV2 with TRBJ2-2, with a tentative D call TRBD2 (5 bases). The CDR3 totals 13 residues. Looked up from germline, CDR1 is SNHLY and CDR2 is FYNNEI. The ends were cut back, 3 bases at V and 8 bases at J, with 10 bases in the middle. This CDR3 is CASSDIRGGELFF. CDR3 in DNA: TGTGCCAGCAGTGATATTCGGGGAGGGGAGCTGTTTTTT.

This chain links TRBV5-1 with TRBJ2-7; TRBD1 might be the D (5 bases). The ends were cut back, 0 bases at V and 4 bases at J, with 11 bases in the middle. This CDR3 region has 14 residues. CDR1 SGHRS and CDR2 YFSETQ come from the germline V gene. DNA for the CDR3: TGCGCCAGCAGCTTGGCGGCAGGGCCATACGAGCAGTACTTC. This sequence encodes CASSLAAGPYEQYF.

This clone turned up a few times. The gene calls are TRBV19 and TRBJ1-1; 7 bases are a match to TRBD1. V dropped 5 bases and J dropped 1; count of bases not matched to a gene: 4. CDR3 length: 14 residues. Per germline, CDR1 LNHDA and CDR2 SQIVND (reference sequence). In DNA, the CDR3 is TGTGCCAGTAGTTGGACAGGCGGGAACACTGAAGCTTTCTTT. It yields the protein CASSWTGGNTEAFF.

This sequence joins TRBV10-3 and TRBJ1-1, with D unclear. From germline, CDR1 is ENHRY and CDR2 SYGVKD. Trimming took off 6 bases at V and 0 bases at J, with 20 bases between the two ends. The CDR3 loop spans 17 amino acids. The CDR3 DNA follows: TGTGCCATCAGAAACCCCCAAATGCAGGTCTTGAACACTGAAGCTTTCTTT. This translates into CAIRNPQMQVLNTEAFF.